A single count supports the clone carrying this T cell receptor (beta chain). CDR3 length: 15 residues. Per germline, CDR1 MNHEY and CDR2 SMNVEV (reference sequence). J gave up 5 bases and V 3 bases, and 3 bases lay outside the gene matches. The record originates from a study of blood T cell repertoires in COVID-19. Across the study: PBMCs, B-cell-depleted T cells, or T cells provided the cDNA or gDNA that made up the material.

The method was immunoSEQ multiplex PCR; TCRdb's version includes in-frame clones alone and lacks a portion of them. The sample includes over 150,000 clones, approximately 86% of them seen just once. This chain uses TRBV27 with TRBJ1-6; 8 bases line up with TRBD1. The TCR comes from a woman aged 55-75 years who had recovered from COVID-19. Sequenced: peripheral blood. The CDR3 reads CASSFWTGNNSPLHF. CDR3 bases: TGTGCCAGCAGTTTTTGGACAGGGAATAATTCACCCCTCCACTTT.